Listed here is a single TCR beta chain. Sequencing was performed with immunoSEQ multiplex PCR; in TCRdb, only in-frame clones are kept and a portion is missing. Of approximately 490,000 clones in the sample, approximately 86% were seen once. Residents of around 24 US areas, aged roughly 18 to 90 years, made up the participants. Cohorts were determined from participant-reported clinical history. The source of the sample is a study of blood T cell repertoires in COVID-19. Background on the study: Acute and convalescent COVID-19 samples came from the United States, Italy and Spain.

V shed 11 bases and J shed 0 bases, with 16 bases lying between them. This CDR3 contains 14 residues. The germline V gene encodes CDR1 LNHDA and CDR2 SQIVND (reference sequence). The chain joins TRBV19 to TRBJ1-1; no definite D call. The material sequenced was PBMCs or T cells enriched from blood (not recorded which). This clonotype originated in a woman younger than 35 who had recovered from COVID-19. CDR3 amino acids: CAASLNILNTEAFF. The CDR3 nucleotides are TGTGCCGCATCCCTAAATATCTTGAACACTGAAGCTTTCTTT.